Below, 5 T cell receptor beta chains from the same sample are listed, as sequenced in a study of vaccination effects on CD4 cells after COVID-19. Generated by immunoSEQ multiplex PCR, the TCRdb table keeps only in-frame clones and is missing some. The sample yields tens of thousands of clones, around 79% seen once. Antigen-specific CD4+ T cells expanded by the ViraFEST assay with viral peptide pools were then sequenced. Once cultured for nine to ten days, the cells underwent separation to obtain CD4+ T cells. People in the vaccine group had not been infected with SARS-CoV-2 before, and their nucleocapsid antibodies were negative. These receptors have no known antigen. Sequenced material: CD4+ T cells from PBMCs cultured with HCoV-NL63 spike peptides, taken before COVID-19 vaccination. The receptors were gathered from a human donor who received a COVID-19 vaccine.

The chain employs TRBV2 and TRBJ2-2, with 7 bases lining up with TRBD1. Germline V gene data show CDR1 as SNHLY and CDR2 as FYNNEI. The CDR3 has 14 amino acids. Trimming cost V 7 bases and J 2 bases; bases outside gene matches: 4. CDR3 residues: CASKGQTNTGELFF. The DNA for the CDR3 is TGTGCCAGCAAGGGACAGACAAACACCGGGGAGCTGTTTTTT.

The chain combines TRBV6-4 with TRBJ1-5, with D maybe TRBD1 (5 bases). Germline values: CDR1 MRHNA, CDR2 SNTAGT. The V gene lost 5 bases and the J gene lost 4 bases, with 9 bases spanning the gap. The CDR3 extends over 13 amino acids. For the CDR3, the DNA is TGTGCCAGCAGTTGGGGGGAAAATCAGCCCCAGCATTTT. As protein: CASSWGENQPQHF.

The chain carries TRBV6-5 and TRBJ1-5; TRBD1 might be the D (6 bases). CDR3 length: 14 amino acids. The germline V and J ends were trimmed by 6 bases and 4 bases, with 13 bases remaining between them. Looked up from germline, CDR1 is MNHEY and CDR2 is SVGAGI. The CDR3 is CASREYTGNQPQHF. As DNA, the CDR3 is TGTGCCAGCAGGGAGTATACAGGGAATCAGCCCCAGCATTTT.

This clone was counted a few times. DNA of the CDR3: TGTGCCAGCGATACGCCCAGGGTGAGGGGCTCCTACGAGCAGTACGTC. Protein: CASDTPRVRGSYEQYV. The rearrangement uses TRBV5-5 and TRBJ2-7; D possibly matches TRBD1 or TRBD2 (5 bases each). This CDR3 has 16 amino acids. Trimming shortened V by 7 bases and J by 0 bases, and 20 bases separated the two germline ends. Germline V gene lookup returns CDR1 SGHKS and CDR2 YYEKEE (reference sequence).

The chain has TRBV7-8 and TRBJ2-1; D not certain. V gave up 3 bases and J gave up 8 bases, with 11 bases separating them. Germline CDR1 and CDR2: SGHVS and FQNEAQ. This CDR3 comprises 13 residues. In nucleotides, the CDR3 is TGTGCCAGCAGCTTGGCCCCTACCGATGAGCAGTTCTTC. Its translation: CASSLAPTDEQFF.